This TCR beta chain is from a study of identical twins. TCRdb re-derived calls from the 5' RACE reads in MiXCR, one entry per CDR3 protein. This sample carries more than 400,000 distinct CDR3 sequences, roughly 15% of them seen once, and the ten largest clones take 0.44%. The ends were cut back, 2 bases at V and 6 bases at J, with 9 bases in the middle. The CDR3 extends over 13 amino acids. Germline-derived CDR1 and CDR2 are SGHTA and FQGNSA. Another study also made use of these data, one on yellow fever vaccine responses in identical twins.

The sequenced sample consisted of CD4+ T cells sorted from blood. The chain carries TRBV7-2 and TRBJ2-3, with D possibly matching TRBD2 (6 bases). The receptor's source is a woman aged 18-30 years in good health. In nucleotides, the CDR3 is TGTGCCAGCAGCTTAAGGAGGGCTGATACGCAGTATTTT. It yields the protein CASSLRRADTQYF.